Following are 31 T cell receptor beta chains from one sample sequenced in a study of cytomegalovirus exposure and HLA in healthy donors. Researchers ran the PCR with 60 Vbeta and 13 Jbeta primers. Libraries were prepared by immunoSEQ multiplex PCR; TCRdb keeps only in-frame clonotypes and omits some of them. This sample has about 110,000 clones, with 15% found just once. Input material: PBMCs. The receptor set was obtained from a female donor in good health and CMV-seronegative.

In DNA form, the CDR3 reads TGTGCCAGCAGTCAGCAGGTAGCGGGAGGCGGATATGAGCAGTTCTTC. Protein: CASSQQVAGGGYEQFF. V gene TRBV5-4 combines with J gene TRBJ2-1, with 10 nucleotides matching TRBD2. J gave up 8 bases and V 5 bases, and 13 bases lay outside the gene matches. The CDR3 runs 16 residues. Germline V gene sequence: CDR1 SGHNT, CDR2 YYREEE (reference sequence). Filled out from reference TRBV5-4 and TRBJ2-1, the complete variable domain reads ETGVTQSPTHLIKTRGQQVTLRCSSQSGHNTVSWYQQALGQGPQFIFQYYREEENGRGNFPPRFSGLQFPNYSSELNVNALELDDSALYLCASSQQVAGGGYEQFFGPGTRLTVL.

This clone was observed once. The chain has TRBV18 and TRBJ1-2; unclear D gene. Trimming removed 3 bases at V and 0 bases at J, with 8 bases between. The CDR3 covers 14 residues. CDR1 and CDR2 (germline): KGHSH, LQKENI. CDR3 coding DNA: TGTGCCAGCTCACCGTCCGCAGCTAACTATGGCTACACCTTC. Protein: CASSPSAANYGYTF.

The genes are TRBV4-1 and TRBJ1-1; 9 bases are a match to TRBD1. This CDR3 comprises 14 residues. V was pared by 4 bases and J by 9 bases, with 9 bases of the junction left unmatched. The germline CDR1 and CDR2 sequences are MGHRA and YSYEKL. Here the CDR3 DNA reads TGCGCCAGCAGCCTTCCTCCCGACAGGGGGAAAGCTTTCTTT. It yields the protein CASSLPPDRGKAFF.

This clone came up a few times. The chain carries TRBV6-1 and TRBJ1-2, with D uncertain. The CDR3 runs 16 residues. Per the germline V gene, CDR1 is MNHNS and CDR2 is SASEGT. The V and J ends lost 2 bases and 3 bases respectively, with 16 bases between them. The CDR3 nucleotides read TGTGCCAGCAGTGAAACCCCGAGCCCGAGGCACTATGGCTACACCTTC. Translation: CASSETPSPRHYGYTF.

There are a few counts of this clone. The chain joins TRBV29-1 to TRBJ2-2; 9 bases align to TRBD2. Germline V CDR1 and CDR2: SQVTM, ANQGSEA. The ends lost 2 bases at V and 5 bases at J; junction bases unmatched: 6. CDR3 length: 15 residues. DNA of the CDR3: TGCAGCGTTGAAAAGGCGGGAGGGCCGACCGGGGAGCTGTTTTTT. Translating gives CSVEKAGGPTGELFF.

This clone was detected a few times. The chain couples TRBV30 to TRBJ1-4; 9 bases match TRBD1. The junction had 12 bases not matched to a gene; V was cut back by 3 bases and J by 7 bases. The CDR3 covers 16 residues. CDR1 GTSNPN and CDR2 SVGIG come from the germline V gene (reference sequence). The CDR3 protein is CAWSAPTGGEGEKLFF. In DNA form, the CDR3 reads TGTGCCTGGAGCGCACCCACAGGGGGCGAGGGTGAAAAACTGTTTTTT.

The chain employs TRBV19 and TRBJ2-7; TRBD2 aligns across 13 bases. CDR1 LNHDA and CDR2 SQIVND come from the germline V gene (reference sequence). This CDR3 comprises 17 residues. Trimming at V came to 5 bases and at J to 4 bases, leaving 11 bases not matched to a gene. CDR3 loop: CASSPGTSGNDRYEQYF. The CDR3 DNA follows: TGTGCCAGTAGTCCCGGGACTAGCGGGAACGATCGGTACGAGCAGTACTTC.

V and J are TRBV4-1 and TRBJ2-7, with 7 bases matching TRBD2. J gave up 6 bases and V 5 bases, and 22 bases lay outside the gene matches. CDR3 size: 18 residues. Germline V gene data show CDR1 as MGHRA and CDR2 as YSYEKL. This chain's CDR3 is CASSSRITRDYPGSEQYF. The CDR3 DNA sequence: TGCGCCAGCAGCTCTCGCATCACCCGGGACTACCCGGGATCCGAGCAGTACTTC.

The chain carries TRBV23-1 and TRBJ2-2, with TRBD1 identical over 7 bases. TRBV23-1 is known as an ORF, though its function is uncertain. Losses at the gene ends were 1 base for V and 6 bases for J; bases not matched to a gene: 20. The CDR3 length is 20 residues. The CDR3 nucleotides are TGCGCCAGCAGTCAATTGTCCCCTCTGACAGGGCGGTTTCAGTCCGGGGAGCTGTTTTTT. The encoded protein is CASSQLSPLTGRFQSGELFF.

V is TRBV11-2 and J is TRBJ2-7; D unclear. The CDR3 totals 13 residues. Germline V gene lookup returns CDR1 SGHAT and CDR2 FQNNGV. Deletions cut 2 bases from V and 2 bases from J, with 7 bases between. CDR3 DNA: TGTGCCAGCAGCTTAATCCACACCTACGAGCAGTACTTC. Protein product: CASSLIHTYEQYF. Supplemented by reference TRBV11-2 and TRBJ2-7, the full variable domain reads EAGVAQSPRYKIIEKRQSVAFWCNPISGHATLYWYQQILGQGPKLLIQFQNNGVVDDSQLPKDRFSAERLKGVDSTLKIQPAKLEDSAVYLCASSLIHTYEQYFGPGTRLTVT.

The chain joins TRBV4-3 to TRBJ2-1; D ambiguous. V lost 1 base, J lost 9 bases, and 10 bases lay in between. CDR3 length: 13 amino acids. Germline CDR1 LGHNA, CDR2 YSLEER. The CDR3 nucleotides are TGCGCCAGCAGCCAAGTGGGTGTAGCTGAGCAGTTCTTC. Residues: CASSQVGVAEQFF.

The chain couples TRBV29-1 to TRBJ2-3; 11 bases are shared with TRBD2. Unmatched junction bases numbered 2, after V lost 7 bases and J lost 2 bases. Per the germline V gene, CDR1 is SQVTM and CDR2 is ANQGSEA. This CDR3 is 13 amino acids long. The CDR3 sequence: CSGSGGDTDTQYF. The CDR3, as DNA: TGCAGCGGTAGCGGGGGGGACACAGATACGCAGTATTTT.

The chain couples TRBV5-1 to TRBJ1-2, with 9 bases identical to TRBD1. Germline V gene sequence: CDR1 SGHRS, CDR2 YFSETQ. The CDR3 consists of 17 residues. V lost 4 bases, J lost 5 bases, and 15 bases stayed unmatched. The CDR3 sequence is CASSPTIGGQGLYGYTF. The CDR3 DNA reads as TGCGCCAGCAGCCCTACGATTGGGGGACAGGGCTTGTATGGCTACACCTTC.

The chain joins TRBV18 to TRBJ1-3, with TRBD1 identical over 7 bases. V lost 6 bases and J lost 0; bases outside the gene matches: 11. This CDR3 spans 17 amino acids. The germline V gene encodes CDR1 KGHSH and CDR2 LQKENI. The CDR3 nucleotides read TGTGCCAGCTCTCCTATCTCCGGGACAGTCTCTGGAAACACCATATATTTT. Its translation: CASSPISGTVSGNTIYF.

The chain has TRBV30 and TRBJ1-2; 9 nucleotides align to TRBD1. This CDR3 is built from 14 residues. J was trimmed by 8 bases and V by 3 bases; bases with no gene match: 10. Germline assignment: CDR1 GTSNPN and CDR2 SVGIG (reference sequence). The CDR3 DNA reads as TGTGCCTGGAGCCACCGGGGGACAGGGCAAGGCTACACCTTC. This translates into CAWSHRGTGQGYTF.

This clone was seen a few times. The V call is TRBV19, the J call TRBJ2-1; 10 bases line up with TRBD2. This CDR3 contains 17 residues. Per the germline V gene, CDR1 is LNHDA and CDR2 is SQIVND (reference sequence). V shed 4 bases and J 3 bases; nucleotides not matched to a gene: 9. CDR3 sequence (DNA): TGTGCCAGTAGTACCTCCTTACTAGCGGGGAGCTACAATGAGCAGTTCTTC. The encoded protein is CASSTSLLAGSYNEQFF.

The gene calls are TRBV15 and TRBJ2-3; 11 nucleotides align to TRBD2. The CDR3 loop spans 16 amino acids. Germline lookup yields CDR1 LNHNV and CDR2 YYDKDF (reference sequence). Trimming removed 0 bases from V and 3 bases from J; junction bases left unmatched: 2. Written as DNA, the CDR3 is TGTGCCACCAGCAGAGATAGCGGGAGGGGGACAGATACGCAGTATTTT. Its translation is CATSRDSGRGTDTQYF. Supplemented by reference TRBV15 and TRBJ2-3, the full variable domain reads DAMVIQNPRYQVTQFGKPVTLSCSQTLNHNVMYWYQQKSSQAPKLLFHYYDKDFNNEADTPDNFQSRRPNTSFCFLDIRSPGLGDTAMYLCATSRDSGRGTDTQYFGPGTRLTVL.

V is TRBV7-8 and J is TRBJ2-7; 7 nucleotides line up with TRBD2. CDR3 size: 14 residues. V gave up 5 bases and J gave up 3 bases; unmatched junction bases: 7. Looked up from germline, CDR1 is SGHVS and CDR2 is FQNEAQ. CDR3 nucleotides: TGTGCCAGCAGCGCCCCGGGAGGTAGCTACGAGCAGTACTTC. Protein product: CASSAPGGSYEQYF. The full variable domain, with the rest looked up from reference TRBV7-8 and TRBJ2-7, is GAGVSQSPRYKVAKRGQDVALRCDPISGHVSLFWYQQALGQGPEFLTYFQNEAQLDKSGLPSDRFFAERPEGSVSTLKIQRTQQEDSAVYLCASSAPGGSYEQYFGPGTRLTVT.

CDR3 sequence reads: CASRGQGLRGYTF. The CDR3 DNA is TGTGCCAGCAGGGGACAGGGGTTGCGGGGCTACACCTTC. The rearrangement uses TRBV27 and TRBJ1-2, with 10 bases aligning to TRBD1. The CDR3 runs to 13 residues. The germline CDR1 and CDR2 sequences are MNHEY and SMNVEV (reference sequence). J lost 8 bases, V lost 6 bases, and 6 bases had no gene match.

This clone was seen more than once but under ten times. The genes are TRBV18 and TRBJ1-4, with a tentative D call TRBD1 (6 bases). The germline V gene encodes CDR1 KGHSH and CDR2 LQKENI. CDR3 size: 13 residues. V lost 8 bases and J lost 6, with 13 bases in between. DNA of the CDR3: TGTGCCAGCCGGCGGGGGGCTGATGAAAAACTGTTTTTT. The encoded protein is CASRRGADEKLFF.

The CDR3 DNA sequence: TGTGCCAGTTCCAGAGCGGCTATCCGCACAGATACGCAGTATTTT. This sequence encodes CASSRAAIRTDTQYF. J is TRBJ2-3 and V is TRBV19; D is possibly TRBD2 (5 bases). V shed 8 bases and J shed 1 base, with 16 bases lying between them. The length of the CDR3 is 15 residues. CDR1 and CDR2 from the germline V gene are LNHDA and SQIVND (reference sequence).

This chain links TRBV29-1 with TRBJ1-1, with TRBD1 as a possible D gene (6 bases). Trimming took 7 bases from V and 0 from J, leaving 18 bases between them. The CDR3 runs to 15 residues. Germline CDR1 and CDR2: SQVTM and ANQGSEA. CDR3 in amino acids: CSGEPRTEMNTEAFF. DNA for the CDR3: TGCAGCGGAGAACCGAGGACAGAGATGAACACTGAAGCTTTCTTT. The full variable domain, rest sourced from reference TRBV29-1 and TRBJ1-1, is SAVISQKPSRDICQRGTSLTIQCQVDSQVTMMFWYRQQPGQSLTLIATANQGSEATYESGFVIDKFPISRPNLTFSTLTVSNMSPEDSSIYLCSGEPRTEMNTEAFFGQGTRLTVV.

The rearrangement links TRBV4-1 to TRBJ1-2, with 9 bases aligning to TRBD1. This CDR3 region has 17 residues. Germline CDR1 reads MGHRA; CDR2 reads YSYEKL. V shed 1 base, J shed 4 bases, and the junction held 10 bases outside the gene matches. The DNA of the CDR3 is TGCGCCAGCAGCCAAGCAGACAGGGGGAGAGAGTCCTATGGCTACACCTTC. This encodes CASSQADRGRESYGYTF.

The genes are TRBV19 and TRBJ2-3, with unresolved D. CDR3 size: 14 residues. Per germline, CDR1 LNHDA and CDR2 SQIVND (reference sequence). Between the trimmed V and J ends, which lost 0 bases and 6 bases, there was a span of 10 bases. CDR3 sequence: CASSIENGWDTQYF. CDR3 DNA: TGTGCCAGTAGTATAGAGAACGGGTGGGATACGCAGTATTTT.

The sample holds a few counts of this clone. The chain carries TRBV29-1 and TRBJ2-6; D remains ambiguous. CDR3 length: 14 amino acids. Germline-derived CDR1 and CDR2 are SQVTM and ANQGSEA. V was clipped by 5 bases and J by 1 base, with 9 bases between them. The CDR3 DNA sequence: TGCAGCGTTCCATTTCAATCTGGGGCCAACGTCCTGACTTTC. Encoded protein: CSVPFQSGANVLTF.

The CDR3 nucleotides read TGTGCCAGCAGTCCCCAGCGGGAGTACGAGCAGTACTTC. Protein: CASSPQREYEQYF. The gene calls are TRBV28 and TRBJ2-7; 8 bases are a match to TRBD2. Germline-derived CDR1 and CDR2 are MDHEN and SYDVKM. This CDR3 has 13 residues. Germline trimming cut 5 bases from V and 4 bases from J; bases unmatched to any gene: 4. Looking up the rest from reference TRBV28 and TRBJ2-7 gives the full variable domain: DVKVTQSSRYLVKRTGEKVFLECVQDMDHENMFWYRQDPGLGLRLIYFSYDVKMKEKGDIPEGYSVSREKKERFSLILESASTNQTSMYLCASSPQREYEQYFGPGTRLTVT.

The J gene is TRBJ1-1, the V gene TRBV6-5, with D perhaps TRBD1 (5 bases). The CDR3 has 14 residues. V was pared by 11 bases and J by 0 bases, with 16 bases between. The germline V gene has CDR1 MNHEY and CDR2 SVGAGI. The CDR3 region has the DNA TGTGCCGTACGGGGGTCTTTTCTGAACACTGAAGCTTTCTTT. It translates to CAVRGSFLNTEAFF.

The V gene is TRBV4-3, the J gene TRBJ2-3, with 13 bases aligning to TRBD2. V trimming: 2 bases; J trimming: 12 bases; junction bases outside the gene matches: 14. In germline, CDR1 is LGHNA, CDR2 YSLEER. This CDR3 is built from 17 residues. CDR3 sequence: CASSQPEGTSGMTVQYF. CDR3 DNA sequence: TGCGCCAGCAGCCAACCCGAGGGGACTAGCGGGATGACAGTCCAGTATTTT.

The chain's CDR3 is CASSPQQGDTEAFF. The DNA of the CDR3 is TGTGCCAGCTCACCCCAACAGGGGGACACTGAAGCTTTCTTT. The rearrangement joins TRBV18 to TRBJ1-1, with 8 bases matching TRBD1. The V gene end was trimmed by 3 bases and the J gene end by 3 bases; junction bases not matched to a gene: 3. The CDR3 sequence is 14 residues long. Germline V gene sequence: CDR1 KGHSH, CDR2 LQKENI.

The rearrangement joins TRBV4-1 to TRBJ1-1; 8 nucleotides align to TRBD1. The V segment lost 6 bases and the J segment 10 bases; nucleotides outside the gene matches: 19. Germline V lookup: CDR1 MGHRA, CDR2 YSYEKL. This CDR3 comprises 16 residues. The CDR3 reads CASSQREKDRGRGAFF. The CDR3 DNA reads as TGCGCCAGCAGTCAAAGGGAAAAAGACAGGGGCCGTGGAGCTTTCTTT.

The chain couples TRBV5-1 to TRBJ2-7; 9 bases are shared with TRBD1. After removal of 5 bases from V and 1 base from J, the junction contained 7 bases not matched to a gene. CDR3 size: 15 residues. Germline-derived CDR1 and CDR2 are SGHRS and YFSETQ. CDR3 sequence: CASSLTGGRSYEQYF. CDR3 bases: TGCGCCAGCAGTTTGACAGGGGGAAGATCCTACGAGCAGTACTTC.